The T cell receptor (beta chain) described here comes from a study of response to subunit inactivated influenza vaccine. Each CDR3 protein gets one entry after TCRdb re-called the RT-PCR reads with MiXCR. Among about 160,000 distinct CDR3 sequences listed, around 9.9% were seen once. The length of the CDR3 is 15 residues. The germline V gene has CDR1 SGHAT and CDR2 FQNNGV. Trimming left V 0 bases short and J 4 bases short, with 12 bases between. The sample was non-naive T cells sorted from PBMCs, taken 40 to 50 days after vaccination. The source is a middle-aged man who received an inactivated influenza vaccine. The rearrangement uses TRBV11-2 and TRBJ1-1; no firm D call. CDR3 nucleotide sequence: TGTGCCAGCAGCTTAGAGGAGTTGTCCCGCACTGAAGCTTTCTTT. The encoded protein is CASSLEELSRTEAFF. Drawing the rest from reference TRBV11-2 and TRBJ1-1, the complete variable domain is EAGVAQSPRYKIIEKRQSVAFWCNPISGHATLYWYQQILGQGPKLLIQFQNNGVVDDSQLPKDRFSAERLKGVDSTLKIQPAKLEDSAVYLCASSLEELSRTEAFFGQGTRLTVV.